This T cell receptor (beta chain) was recovered during a study of control samples from healthy donors and cancer patients. Trimming cost V 6 bases and J 0 bases, with 18 bases left between them. This CDR3 contains 17 residues. Germline CDR1 reads ENHRY; CDR2 reads SYGVKD. Clones were read by immunoSEQ multiplex PCR, and TCRdb kept only the in-frame ones, dropping some. This sample has about 180,000 clones, with roughly 92% found just once. Sequences were obtained from blood. The gene calls are TRBV10-3 and TRBJ1-3; no clear D gene. The receptor was derived from a man younger than 40 in good health. DNA for the CDR3: TGTGCCATCAGGACGACGGACGGAACGATCTCTGGAAACACCATATATTTT. Translated: CAIRTTDGTISGNTIYF.